The T cell receptor beta chain described here comes from a study of blood T cells in healthy people across ages. Study-level results: Across the age range, TCR beta diversity per million T cells fell in a roughly linear way.

On this clonotype itself: Its antigen is unidentified.

Together with a sample-barcoded 5' primer, a J-beta primer mix was included in a second PCR lasting about 6 to 11 cycles. One entry per CDR3 protein results from TCRdb running MiXCR on the 5' RACE reads. The repertoire holds under 2 million distinct CDR3 sequences, with 30% to 35% as singletons. This clonotype was sampled from a woman in her twenties or thirties in good health. The sample consisted of blood.

In nucleotides, the CDR3 is TGCGCCAGCAGCCCTGGGATAGGGAGTGGCTACACCTTC. Residues: CASSPGIGSGYTF. The V gene is TRBV5-1, the J gene TRBJ1-2; D gene unclear. From germline, CDR1 is SGHRS and CDR2 YFSETQ. V lost 4 bases to trimming and J lost 7 bases, with 14 bases between them. CDR3 length: 13 residues.